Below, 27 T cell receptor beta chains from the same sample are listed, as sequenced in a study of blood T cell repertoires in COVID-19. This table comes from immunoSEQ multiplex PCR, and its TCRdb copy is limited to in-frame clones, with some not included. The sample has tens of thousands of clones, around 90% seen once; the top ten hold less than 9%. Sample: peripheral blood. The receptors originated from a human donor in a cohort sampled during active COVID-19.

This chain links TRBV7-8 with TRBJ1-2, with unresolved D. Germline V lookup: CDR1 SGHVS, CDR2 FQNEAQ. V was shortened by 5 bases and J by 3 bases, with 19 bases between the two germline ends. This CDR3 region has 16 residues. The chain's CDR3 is CASSLPPRRIDYGYTF. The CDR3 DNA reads TGTGCCAGCAGCCTACCCCCCCGGAGGATAGACTATGGCTACACCTTC.

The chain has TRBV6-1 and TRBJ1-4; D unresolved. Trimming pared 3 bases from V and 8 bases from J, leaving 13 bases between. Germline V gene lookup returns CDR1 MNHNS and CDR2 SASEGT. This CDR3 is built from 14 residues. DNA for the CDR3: TGTGCCAGCAGTGAGACGGTACTGGAGGAAAAACTGTTTTTT. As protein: CASSETVLEEKLFF.

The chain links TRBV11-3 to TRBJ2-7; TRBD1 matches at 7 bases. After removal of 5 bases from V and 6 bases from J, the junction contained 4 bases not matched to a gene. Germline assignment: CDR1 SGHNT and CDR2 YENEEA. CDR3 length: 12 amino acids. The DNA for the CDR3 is TGTGCCAGCAGCCGCGACAGGGCCGAGCAGTACTTC. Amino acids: CASSRDRAEQYF.

The CDR3 region is CASSINGQGRSNQPQHF. In DNA form, the CDR3 reads TGTGCCAGTAGTATAAATGGGCAGGGTCGTAGCAATCAGCCCCAGCATTTT. The chain recombines TRBV19 with TRBJ1-5, with D possibly matching TRBD1 (5 bases). Germline CDR1 and CDR2: LNHDA and SQIVND (reference sequence). The CDR3 length is 17 residues. The V end lost 2 bases, the J end lost 0 bases, and 14 bases lay between the germline ends.

CDR3 sequence: CASSQLQGGDEQFF. Written as DNA, the CDR3 is TGTGCCAGCAGCCAACTCCAAGGGGGCGATGAGCAGTTCTTC. This rearrangement joins TRBV4-2 to TRBJ2-1, with 7 bases identical to TRBD1. This CDR3 has 14 residues. The V and J ends lost 2 bases and 8 bases, in that order; junction bases with no gene match: 6. Germline V lookup: CDR1 LGHNA, CDR2 YNFKEQ.

The CDR3 DNA sequence: TGTGCCATCAGTGATCGAGGTGACTTATCACCCCTCCACTTT. Translated: CAISDRGDLSPLHF. J is TRBJ1-6 and V is TRBV10-3, with D unresolved. V shed 3 bases and J shed 10 bases, with 13 bases lying between them. This CDR3 has 14 residues. Per germline, CDR1 ENHRY and CDR2 SYGVKD.

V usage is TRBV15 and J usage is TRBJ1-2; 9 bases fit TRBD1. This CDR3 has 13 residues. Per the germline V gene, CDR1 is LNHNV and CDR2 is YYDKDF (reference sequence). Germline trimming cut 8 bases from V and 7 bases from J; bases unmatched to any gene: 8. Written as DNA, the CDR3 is TGTGCCACCTTTGGACAGGGGTCTCGTGGCTACACCTTC. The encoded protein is CATFGQGSRGYTF.

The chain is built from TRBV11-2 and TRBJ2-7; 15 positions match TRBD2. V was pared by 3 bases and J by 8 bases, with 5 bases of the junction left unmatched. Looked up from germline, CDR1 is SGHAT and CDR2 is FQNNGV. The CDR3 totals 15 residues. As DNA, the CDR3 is TGTGCCAGCAGCTTGGGACTAGCGGGGGGTGATCAGCAGTACTTC. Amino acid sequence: CASSLGLAGGDQQYF.

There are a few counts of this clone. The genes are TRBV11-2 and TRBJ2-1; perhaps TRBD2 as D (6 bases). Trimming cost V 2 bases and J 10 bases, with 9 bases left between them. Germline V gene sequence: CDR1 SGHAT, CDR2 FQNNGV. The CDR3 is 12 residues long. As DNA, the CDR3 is TGTGCCAGCAGCTTAATAGCGGAAGAGCAGTTCTTC. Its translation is CASSLIAEEQFF.

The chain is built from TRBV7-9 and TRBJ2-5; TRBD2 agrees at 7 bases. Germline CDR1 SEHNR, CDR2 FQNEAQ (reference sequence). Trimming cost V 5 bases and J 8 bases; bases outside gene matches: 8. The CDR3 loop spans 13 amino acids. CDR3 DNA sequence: TGTGCCAGCAGCCTAGACGGGGGGAGAACCCAGTACTTC. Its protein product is CASSLDGGRTQYF. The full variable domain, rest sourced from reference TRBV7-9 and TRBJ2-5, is DTGVSQNPRHKITKRGQNVTFRCDPISEHNRLYWYRQTLGQGPEFLTYFQNEAQLEKSRLLSDRFSAERPKGSFSTLEIQRTEQGDSAMYLCASSLDGGRTQYFGPGTRLLVL.

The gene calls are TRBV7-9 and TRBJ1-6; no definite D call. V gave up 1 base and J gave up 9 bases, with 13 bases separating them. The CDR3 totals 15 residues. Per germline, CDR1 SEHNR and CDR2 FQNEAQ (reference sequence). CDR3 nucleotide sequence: TGTGCCAGCAGCTTAGGGTTCGGGGAAGGTTCACCCCTCCACTTT. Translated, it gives CASSLGFGEGSPLHF.

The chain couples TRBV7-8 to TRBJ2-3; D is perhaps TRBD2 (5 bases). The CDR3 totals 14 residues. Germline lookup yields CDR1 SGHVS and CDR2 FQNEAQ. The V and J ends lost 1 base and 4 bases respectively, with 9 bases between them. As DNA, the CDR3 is TGTGCCAGCAGCTTAGGTCTAGCAGCAGATACGCAGTATTTT. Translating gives CASSLGLAADTQYF.

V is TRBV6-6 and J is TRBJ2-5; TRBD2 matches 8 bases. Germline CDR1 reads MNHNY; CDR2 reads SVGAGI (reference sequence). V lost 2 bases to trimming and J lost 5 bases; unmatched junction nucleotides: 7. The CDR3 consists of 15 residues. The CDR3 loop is CASSYGRGVSETQYF. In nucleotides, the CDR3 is TGTGCCAGCAGTTACGGGCGGGGGGTTTCGGAGACCCAGTACTTC.

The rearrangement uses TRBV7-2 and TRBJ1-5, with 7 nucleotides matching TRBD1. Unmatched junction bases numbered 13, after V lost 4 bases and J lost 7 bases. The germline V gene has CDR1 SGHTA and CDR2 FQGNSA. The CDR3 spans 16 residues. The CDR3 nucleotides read TGTGCCAGCAGCTCGCCCCAGACAGGGTATGAACAGCCCCAGCATTTT. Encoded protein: CASSSPQTGYEQPQHF.

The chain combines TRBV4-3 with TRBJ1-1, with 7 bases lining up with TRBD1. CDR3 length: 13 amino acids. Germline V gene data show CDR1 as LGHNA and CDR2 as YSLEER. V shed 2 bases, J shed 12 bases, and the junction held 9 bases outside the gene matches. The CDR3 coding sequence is TGCGCCAGCAGCCAACGTACAGGGGAAACGCCTTTCTTT. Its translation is CASSQRTGETPFF.

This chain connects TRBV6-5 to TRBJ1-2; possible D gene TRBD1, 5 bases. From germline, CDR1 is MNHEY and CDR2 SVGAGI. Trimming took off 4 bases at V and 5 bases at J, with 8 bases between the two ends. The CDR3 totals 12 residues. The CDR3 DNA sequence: TGTGCCAGCAGTTCTACAGGTTATGGCTACACCTTC. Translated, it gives CASSSTGYGYTF.

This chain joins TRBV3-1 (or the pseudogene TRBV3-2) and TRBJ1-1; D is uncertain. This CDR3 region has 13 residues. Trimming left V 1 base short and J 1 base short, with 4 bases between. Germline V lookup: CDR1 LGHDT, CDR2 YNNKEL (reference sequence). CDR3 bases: TGTGCCAGCAGCCAAGCAGAGAACACTGAAGCTTTCTTT. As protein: CASSQAENTEAFF.

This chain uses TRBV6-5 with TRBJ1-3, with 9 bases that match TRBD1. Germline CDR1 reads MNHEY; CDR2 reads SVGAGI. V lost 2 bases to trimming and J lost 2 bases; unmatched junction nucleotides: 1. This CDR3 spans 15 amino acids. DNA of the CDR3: TGTGCCAGCAGTTACGGGACAGGGACTGGAAACACCATATATTTT. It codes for CASSYGTGTGNTIYF.

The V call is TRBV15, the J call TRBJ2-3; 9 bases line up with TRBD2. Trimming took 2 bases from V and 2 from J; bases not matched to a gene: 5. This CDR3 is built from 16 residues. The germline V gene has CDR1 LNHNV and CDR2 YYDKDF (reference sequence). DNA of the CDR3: TGTGCCACCAGCAGACGCGGGGGGGCGATCACAGATACGCAGTATTTT. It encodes CATSRRGGAITDTQYF.

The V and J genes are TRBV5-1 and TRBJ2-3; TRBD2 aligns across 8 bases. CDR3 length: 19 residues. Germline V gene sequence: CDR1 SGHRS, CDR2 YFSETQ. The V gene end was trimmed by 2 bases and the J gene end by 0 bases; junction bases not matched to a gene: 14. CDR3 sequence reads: CASSLEIPGGSPSTDTQYF. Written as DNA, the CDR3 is TGCGCCAGCAGCTTAGAGATCCCGGGGGGGTCCCCTAGCACAGATACGCAGTATTTT.

The CDR3 sequence: CASSGQTSGGDNEQFF. The CDR3 DNA is TGTGCCAGCAGTGGTCAAACTAGCGGGGGGGACAATGAGCAGTTCTTC. The chain uses TRBV2 and TRBJ2-1; 13 positions agree with TRBD2. Germline V gene sequence: CDR1 SNHLY, CDR2 FYNNEI. Germline trimming cut 4 bases from V and 5 bases from J; bases unmatched to any gene: 5. The CDR3 consists of 16 residues.

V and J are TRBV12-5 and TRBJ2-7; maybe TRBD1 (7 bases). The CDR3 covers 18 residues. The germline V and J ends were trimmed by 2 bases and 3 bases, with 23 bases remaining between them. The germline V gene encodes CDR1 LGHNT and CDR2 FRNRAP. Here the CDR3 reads CASGLYPVDREAGYEQYF. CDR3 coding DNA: TGTGCTAGTGGTTTGTACCCCGTCGACAGGGAGGCAGGCTACGAGCAGTACTTC. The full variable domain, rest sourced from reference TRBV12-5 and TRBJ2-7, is DARVTQTPRHKVTEMGQEVTMRCQPILGHNTVFWYRQTMMQGLELLAYFRNRAPLDDSGMPKDRFSAEMPDATLATLKIQPSEPRDSAVYFCASGLYPVDREAGYEQYFGPGTRLTVT.

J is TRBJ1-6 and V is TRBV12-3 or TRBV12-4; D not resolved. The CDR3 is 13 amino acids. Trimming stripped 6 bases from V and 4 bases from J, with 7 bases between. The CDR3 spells CASSHKYNSPLHF. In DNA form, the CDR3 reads TGTGCCAGCAGCCACAAGTATAATTCACCCCTCCACTTT.

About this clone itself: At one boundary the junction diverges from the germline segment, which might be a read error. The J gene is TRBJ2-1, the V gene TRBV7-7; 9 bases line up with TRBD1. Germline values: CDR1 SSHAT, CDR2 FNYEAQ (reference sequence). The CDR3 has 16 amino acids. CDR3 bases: TGTGCTAGCAGCTTAGCCCCGGGACAGGGTAGGAATGAGCAGTTCTTC. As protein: CASSLAPGQGRNEQFF.

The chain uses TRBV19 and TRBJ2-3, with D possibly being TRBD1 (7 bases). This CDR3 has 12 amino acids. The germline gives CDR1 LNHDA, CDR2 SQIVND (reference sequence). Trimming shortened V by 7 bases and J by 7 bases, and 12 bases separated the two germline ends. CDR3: CASMEGAHTQYF. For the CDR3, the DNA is TGTGCCAGTATGGAGGGGGCACATACGCAGTATTTT.

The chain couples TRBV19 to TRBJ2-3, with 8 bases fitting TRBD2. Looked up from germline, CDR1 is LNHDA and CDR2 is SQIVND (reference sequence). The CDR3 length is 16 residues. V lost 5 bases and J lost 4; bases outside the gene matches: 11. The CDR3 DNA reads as TGTGCCAGTAGTTTAACAGCGGGGGACTTGGCAGATACGCAGTATTTT. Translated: CASSLTAGDLADTQYF.

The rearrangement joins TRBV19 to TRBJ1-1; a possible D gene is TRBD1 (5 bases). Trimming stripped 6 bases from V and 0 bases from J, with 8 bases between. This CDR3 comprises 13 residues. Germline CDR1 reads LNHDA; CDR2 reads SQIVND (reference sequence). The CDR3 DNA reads TGTGCCAGTAGAGACAGAATGAACACTGAAGCTTTCTTT. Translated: CASRDRMNTEAFF.